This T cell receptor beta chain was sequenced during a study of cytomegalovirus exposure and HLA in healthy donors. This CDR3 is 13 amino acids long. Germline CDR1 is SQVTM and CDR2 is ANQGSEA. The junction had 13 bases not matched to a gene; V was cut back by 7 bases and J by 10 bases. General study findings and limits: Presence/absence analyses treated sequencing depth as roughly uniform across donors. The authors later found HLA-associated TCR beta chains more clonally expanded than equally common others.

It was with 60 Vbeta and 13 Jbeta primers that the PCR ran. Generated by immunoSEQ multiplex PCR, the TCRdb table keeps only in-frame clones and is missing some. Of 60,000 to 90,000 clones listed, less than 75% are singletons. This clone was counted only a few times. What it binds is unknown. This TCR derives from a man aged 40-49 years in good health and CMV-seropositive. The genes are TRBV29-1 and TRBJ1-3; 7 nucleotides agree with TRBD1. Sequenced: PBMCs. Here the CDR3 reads CSAAETGLLTIYF. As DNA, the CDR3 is TGCAGCGCCGCAGAGACAGGGCTGCTGACCATATATTTT.